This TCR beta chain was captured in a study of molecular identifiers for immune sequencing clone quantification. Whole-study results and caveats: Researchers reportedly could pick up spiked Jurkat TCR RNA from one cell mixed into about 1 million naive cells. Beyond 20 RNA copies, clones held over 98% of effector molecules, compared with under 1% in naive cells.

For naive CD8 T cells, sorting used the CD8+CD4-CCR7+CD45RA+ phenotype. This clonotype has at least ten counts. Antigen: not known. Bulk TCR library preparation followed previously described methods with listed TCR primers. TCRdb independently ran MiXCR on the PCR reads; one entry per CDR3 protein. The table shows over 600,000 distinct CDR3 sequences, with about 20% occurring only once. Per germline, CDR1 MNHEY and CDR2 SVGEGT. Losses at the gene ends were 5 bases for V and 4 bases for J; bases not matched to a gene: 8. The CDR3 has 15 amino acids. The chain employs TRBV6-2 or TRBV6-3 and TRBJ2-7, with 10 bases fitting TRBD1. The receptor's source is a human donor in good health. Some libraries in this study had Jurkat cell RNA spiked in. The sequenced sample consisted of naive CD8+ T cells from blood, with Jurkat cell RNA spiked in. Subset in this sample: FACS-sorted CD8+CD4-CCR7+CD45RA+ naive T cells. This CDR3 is CASSPGQGVRYEQYF. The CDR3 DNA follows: TGTGCCAGCAGTCCTGGACAGGGGGTACGGTACGAGCAGTACTTC.